This T cell receptor beta chain was documented in a study of blood T cell repertoires in COVID-19 (dated by TCRdb to the early 2020s). With respect to the entire study: Samples covering the acute and convalescent phases of COVID-19 were provided by collaborators in the United States, Italy and Spain. The material from the prospective study consisted of cDNA or gDNA derived from T cells, B-cell-depleted T cells, or PBMCs. Deeply sampled blood TCRbeta repertoires from subjects exposed to, actively infected with, or recovered from COVID-19 were included in the dataset. The repertoires were made available in a free public database intended to serve as a resource for research on the immune response to SARS-CoV-2. Samples were obtained from the ongoing ImmuneRACE study (first 160 participants) and from 1,200 or so subjects provided by 6 global collaborators. Sample metadata almost always included a de-identified subject ID, COVID-19 status, age in years and sex. Where available, HLA class I and class II types were obtained from metadata supplied by the sample provider rather than from assay-based typing. Study-wide findings and limitations: The amount of clinical and demographic metadata varied by source and participant and was provided uncurated.

The trim is 4 bases for V and 7 bases for J, with a gap of 17 bases between the germline ends. The CDR3 numbers 14 residues from cysteine through phenylalanine. This entry keeps only the CDR3 DNA: 42 bases, framed from base 1. The germline V gene provides CDR1 LGHNA and CDR2 YSLEER. Turning to this clone: Its antigen specificity is not known. Base qualities are not at hand, and no much larger clone is one base apart.

The immunoSEQ Assay, a bias-controlled multiplex PCR, was used to amplify TCRbeta CDR3 regions from genomic DNA. From the authors' description of their analysis: Nucleated cell counts per sample were estimated from amplification of reference gene primers within the assay. Sequence reads were collapsed and filtered to measure the absolute abundance of every unique TCRbeta CDR3 rearrangement. For each sample, productive Simpson clonality was calculated by taking the square root of Simpson's diversity index across productive rearrangements. TCRdb took this table from immuneACCESS and kept in-frame rearrangements with V and J called. Such tables lack part of the clones; where checked against another copy, unresolved V genes explain under half of the gap, and the rest is unexplained. The DNA gave D and trimming, while V, J and clone size come from that table. This sample comprises hundreds of thousands of clones, roughly 87% of them detected only once. The ten largest clones represent roughly 12% of the sample.

Another Seattle source contributed samples from volunteer blood donors who had recovered from COVID-19. Collaborating institutions collected whole blood in K2EDTA tubes following their own protocols. For TCRbeta analysis, collaborator samples were shipped as frozen whole blood, as isolated PBMCs, or as DNA extracted from either sample type. The chain links TRBV4-3 with TRBJ2-7; the D gene is possibly TRBD2, with 6 bases matching. The sequenced sample consisted of peripheral blood. The sequence derives from a woman in her late teens or twenties who had recovered from COVID-19. Here is the DNA: TGCGCCAGCAGCCCTCGGGGCGGGACGGGTGAGCAGTACTTC. Its product reads: CASSPRGGTGEQYF.